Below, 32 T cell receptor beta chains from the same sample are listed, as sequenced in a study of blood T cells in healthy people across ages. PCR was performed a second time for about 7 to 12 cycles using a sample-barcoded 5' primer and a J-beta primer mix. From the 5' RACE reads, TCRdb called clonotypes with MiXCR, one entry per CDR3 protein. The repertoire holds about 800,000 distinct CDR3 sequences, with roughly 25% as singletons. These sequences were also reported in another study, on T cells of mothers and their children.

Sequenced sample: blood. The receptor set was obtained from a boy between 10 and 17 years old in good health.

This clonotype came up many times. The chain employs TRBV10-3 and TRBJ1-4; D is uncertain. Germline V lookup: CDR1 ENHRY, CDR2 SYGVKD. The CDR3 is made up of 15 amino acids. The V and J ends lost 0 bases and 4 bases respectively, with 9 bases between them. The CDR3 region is CAISESGQFNEKLFF. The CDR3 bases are TGTGCCATCAGTGAGTCCGGTCAGTTTAATGAAAAACTGTTTTTT.

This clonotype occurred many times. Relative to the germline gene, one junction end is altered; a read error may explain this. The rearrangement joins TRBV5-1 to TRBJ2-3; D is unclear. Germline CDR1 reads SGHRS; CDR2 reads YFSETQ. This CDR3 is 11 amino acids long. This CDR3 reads CASSLSDTQYF. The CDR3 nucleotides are TGTGCCAGCAGTTTATCAGATACGCAGTATTTT.

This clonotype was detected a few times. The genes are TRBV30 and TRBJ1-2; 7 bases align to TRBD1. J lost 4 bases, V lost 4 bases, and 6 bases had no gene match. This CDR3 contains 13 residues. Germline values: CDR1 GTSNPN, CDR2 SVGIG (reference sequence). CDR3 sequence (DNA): TGTGCCTGGACCCCGACAGGGCCCTATGGCTACACCTTC. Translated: CAWTPTGPYGYTF.

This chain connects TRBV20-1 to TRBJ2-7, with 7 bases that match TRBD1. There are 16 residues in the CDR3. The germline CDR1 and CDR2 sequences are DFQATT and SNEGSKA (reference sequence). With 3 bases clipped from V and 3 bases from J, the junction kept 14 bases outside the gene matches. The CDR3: CSASSLQGSPFYEQYF. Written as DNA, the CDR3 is TGCAGTGCTAGCTCCCTACAGGGGTCTCCATTCTACGAGCAGTACTTC.

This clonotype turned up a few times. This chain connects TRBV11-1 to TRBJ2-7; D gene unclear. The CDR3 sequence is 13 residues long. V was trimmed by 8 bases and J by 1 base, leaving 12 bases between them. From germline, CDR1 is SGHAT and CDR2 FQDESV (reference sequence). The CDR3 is CASSFTRSYEQYF. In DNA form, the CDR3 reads TGTGCCAGCTCTTTCACCCGGTCCTACGAGCAGTACTTC.

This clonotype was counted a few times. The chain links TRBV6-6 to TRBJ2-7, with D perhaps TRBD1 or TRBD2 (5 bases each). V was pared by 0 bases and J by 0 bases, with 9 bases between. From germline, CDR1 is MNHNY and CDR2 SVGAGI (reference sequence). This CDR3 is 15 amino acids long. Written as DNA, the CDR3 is TGTGCCAGCAGTTACTCTGGGGGAAGCTCCTACGAGCAGTACTTC. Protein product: CASSYSGGSSYEQYF.

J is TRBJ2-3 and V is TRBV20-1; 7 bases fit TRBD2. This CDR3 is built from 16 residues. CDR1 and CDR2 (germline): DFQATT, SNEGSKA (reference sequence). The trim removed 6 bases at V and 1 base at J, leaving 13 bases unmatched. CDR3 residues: CSAPPQLAERTDTQYF. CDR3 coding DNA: TGCAGTGCACCACCCCAGCTAGCGGAACGCACAGATACGCAGTATTTT.

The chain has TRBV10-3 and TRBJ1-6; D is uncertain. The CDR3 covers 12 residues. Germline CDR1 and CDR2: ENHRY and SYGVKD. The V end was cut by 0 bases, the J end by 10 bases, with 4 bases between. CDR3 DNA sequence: TGTGCCATCAGTGAGTCATCCTCACCCCTCCACTTT. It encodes CAISESSSPLHF.

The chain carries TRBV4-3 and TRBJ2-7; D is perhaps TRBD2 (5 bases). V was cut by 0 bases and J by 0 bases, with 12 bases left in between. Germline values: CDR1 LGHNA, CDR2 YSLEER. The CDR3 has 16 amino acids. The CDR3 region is CASSQDPLADSYEQYF. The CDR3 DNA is TGCGCCAGCAGCCAAGATCCGCTAGCAGACTCCTACGAGCAGTACTTC.

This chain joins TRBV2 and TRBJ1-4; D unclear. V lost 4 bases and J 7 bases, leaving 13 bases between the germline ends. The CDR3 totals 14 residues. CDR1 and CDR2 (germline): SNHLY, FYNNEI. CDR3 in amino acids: CASSGEGLGEKLFF. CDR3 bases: TGTGCCAGCAGTGGTGAAGGGCTGGGTGAAAAACTGTTTTTT.

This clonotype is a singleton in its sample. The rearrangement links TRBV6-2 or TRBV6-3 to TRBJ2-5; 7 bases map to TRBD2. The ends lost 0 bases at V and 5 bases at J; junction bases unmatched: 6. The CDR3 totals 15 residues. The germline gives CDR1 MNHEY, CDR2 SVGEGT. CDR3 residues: CASSYSLAVSETQYF. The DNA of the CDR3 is TGTGCCAGCAGTTACTCCCTAGCGGTGTCGGAGACCCAGTACTTC.

CDR3 residues: CASSLGAHSGNTIYF. The CDR3 DNA reads TGTGCCAGCAGCTTAGGGGCCCACTCCGGAAACACCATATATTTT. V is TRBV7-2 and J is TRBJ1-3; no reliable D call. The CDR3 extends over 15 amino acids. Trimming removed 1 base at V and 4 bases at J, with 11 bases between. Germline-derived CDR1 and CDR2 are SGHTA and FQGNSA. The complete variable domain, with remaining parts taken from reference TRBV7-2 and TRBJ1-3, reads GAGVSQSPSNKVTEKGKDVELRCDPISGHTALYWYRQSLGQGLEFLIYFQGNSAPDKSGLPSDRFSAERTGGSVSTLTIQRTQQEDSAVYLCASSLGAHSGNTIYFGEGSWLTVV.

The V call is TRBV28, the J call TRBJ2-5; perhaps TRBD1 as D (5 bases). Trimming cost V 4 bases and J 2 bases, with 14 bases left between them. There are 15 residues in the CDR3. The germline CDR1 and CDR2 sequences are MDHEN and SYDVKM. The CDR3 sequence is CASSSSTAGQETQYF. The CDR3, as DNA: TGTGCCAGCAGTTCCTCTACGGCAGGGCAAGAGACCCAGTACTTC.

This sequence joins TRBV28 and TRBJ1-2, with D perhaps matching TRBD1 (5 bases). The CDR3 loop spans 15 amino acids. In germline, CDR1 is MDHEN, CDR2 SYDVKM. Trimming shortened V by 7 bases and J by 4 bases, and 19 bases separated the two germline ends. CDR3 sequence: CASNLRGRFFYGYTF. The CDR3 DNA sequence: TGTGCCAGCAACCTAAGGGGCAGGTTCTTCTATGGCTACACCTTC.

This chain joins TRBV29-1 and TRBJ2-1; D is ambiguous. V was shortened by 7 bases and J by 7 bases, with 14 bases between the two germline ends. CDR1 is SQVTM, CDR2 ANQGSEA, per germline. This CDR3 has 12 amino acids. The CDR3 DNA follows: TGCAGCGCTGCGACACAGATGAATGAGCAGTTCTTC. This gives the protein CSAATQMNEQFF.

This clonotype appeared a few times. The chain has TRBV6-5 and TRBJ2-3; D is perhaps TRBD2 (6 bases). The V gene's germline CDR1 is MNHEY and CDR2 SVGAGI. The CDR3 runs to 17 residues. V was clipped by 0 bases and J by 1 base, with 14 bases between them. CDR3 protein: CASSYSVGGRGTDTQYF. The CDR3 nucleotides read TGTGCCAGCAGTTACTCGGTGGGGGGACGAGGCACAGATACGCAGTATTTT.

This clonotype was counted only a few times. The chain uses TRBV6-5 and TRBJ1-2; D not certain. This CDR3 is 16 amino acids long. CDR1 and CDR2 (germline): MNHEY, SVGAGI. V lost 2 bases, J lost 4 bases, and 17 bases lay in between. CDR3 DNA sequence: TGTGCCAGCAGTTACCAGGCGAGTGGGCGCCCCTATGGCTACACCTTC. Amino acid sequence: CASSYQASGRPYGYTF.

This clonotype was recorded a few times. Written as DNA, the CDR3 is TGCGCCAGCAGTGACCCCCGGACAGGGGGCGAGCAGTACTTC. It encodes CASSDPRTGGEQYF. The chain has TRBV10-2 and TRBJ2-7, with 10 positions matching TRBD1. The CDR3 contains 14 residues. Germline V gives CDR1 WSHSY, CDR2 SAAADI. With V trimmed by 3 bases and J by 6 bases, 5 bases remained unmatched.

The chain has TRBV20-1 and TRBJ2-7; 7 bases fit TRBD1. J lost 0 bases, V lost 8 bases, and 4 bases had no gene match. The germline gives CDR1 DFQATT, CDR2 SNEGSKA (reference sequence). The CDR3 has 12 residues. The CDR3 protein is CSPQGSSYEQYF. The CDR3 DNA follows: TGCAGTCCACAGGGGAGCTCCTACGAGCAGTACTTC.

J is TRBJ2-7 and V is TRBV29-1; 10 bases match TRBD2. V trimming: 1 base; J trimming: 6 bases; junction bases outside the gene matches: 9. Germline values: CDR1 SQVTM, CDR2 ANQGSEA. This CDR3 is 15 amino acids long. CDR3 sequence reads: CSVEVLTSGSGEQYF. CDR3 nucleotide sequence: TGCAGCGTTGAAGTTTTGACTAGCGGGTCGGGCGAGCAGTACTTC.

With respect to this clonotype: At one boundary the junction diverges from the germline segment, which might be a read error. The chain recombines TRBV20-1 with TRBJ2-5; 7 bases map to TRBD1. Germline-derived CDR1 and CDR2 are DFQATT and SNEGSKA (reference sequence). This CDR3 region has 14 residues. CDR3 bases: TGCAGTGCTAGCCGCGCGGATTCAAAAGGGGGCGTTTTCTTC. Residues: CSASRADSKGGVFF.

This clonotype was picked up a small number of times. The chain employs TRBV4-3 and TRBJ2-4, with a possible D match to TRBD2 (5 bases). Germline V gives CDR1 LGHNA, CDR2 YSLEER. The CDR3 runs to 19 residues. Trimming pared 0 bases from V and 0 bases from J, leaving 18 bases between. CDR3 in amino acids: CASSQDRGGSDLAKNIQYF. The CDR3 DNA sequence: TGCGCCAGCAGCCAAGATCGGGGTGGAAGCGATCTAGCCAAAAACATTCAGTACTTC.

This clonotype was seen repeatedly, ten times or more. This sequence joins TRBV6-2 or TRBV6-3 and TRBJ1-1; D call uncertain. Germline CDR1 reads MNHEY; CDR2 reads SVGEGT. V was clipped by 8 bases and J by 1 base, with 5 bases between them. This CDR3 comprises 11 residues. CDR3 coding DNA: TGTGCCAGCGGGGAGAACACTGAAGCTTTCTTT. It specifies CASGENTEAFF.

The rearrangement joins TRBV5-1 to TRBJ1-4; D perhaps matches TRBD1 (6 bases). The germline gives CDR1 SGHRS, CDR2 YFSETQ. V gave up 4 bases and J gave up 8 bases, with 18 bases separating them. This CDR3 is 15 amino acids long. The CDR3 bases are TGCGCCAGCAGCCCGGATCGGGGGCTAGGGGAAAAACTGTTTTTT. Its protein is CASSPDRGLGEKLFF.

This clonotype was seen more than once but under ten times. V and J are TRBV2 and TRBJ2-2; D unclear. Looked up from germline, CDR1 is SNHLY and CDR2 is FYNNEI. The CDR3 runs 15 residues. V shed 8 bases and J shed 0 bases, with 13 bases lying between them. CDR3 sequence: CASCPGNANTGELFF. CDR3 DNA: TGTGCCAGCTGCCCGGGCAACGCGAACACCGGGGAGCTGTTTTTT.

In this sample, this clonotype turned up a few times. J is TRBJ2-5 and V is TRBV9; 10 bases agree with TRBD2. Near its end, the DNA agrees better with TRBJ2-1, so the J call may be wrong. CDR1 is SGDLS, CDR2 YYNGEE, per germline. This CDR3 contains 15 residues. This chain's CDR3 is CASTTPGLADNEQFF. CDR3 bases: TGTGCCAGCACAACACCCGGACTAGCGGACAATGAGCAGTTCTTC.

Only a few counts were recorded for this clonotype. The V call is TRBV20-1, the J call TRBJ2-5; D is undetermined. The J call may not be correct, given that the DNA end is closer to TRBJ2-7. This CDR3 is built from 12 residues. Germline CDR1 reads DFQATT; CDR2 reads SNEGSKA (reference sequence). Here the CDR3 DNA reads TGCAGTGCTAGAGTCGTCAGCTACGAGCAGTACTTC. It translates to CSARVVSYEQYF.

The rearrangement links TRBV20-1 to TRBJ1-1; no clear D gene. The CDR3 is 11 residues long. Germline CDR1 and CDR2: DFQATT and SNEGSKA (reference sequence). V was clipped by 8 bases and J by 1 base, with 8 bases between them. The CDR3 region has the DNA TGCAGTAAACTACAGAACACTGAAGCTTTCTTT. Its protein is CSKLQNTEAFF.

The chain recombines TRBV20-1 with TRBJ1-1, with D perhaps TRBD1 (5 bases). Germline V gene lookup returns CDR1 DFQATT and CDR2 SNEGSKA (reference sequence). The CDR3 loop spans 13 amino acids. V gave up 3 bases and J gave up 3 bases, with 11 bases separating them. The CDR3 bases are TGCAGTGCTAGCCGGCCGGGGGACACTGAAGCTTTCTTT. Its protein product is CSASRPGDTEAFF.

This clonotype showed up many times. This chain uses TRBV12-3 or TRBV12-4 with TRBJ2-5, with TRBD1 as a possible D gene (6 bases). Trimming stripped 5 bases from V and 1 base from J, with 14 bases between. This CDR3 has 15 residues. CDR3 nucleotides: TGTGCCAGCAGTACCCAGGGGCGGTCCCAAGAGACCCAGTACTTC. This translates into CASSTQGRSQETQYF.

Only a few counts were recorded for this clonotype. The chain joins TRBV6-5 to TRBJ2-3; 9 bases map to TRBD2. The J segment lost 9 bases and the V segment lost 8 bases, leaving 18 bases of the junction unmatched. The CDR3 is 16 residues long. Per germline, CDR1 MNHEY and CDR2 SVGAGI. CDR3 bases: TGTGCCAGCTGTCCCGTGGCTAGCGGGGTCTTTGAAACGCAGTATTTT. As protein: CASCPVASGVFETQYF.

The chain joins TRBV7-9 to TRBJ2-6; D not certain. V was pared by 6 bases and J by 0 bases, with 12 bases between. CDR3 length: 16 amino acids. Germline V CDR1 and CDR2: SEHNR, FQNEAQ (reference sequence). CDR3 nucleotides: TGTGCCAGCAGTCCTTTTGGCGCCTCTGGGGCCAACGTCCTGACTTTC. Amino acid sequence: CASSPFGASGANVLTF.